Sequencing of this T cell receptor (beta chain) was carried out in a study of blood T cell repertoires in COVID-19. Study-wide background: Researchers got acute and convalescent COVID-19 samples from the United States, Italy and Spain.

TCRdb keeps only in-frame clones here, not all; method: immunoSEQ multiplex PCR. The table records about 170,000 clones, approximately 90% of them present only once. V trimming: 6 bases; J trimming: 5 bases; junction bases outside the gene matches: 3. The CDR3 contains 13 residues. The V gene's germline CDR1 is ENHRY and CDR2 SYGVKD. Sequencing was done on a sample of peripheral blood. The chain carries TRBV10-3 and TRBJ1-5, with 8 bases lining up with TRBD1. The TCR sequence derives from a young man with COVID-19, enrolled during active disease. CDR3 in amino acids: CAIRDREDQPQHF. DNA of the CDR3: TGTGCCATCAGGGACAGGGAAGATCAGCCCCAGCATTTT.